This TCR beta chain was sequenced in a study of T cell responses to AZD1222 COVID-19 vaccine. This CDR3 has 13 residues. V was shortened by 6 bases and J by 0 bases, with 8 bases between the two germline ends. From germline, CDR1 is MNHEY and CDR2 SVGAGI. Study-level results: Of spike-specific TCRs, nearly half reportedly target regions left unmutated in variants. Spike-specific TCR repertoires showed rising breadth and depth after two AZD1222 doses.

In regard to this clone: Its antigen is not known.

Here immunoSEQ multiplex PCR was the method, and the copy in TCRdb shows in-frame clones only, minus some. The sample consists of approximately 100,000 clones, just under 90% of them appearing once. Sequences were derived from peripheral blood, sampled on day 0 of AZD1222 vaccination. The V call is TRBV6-5, the J call TRBJ1-1, with TRBD1 as a possible D gene (5 bases). The TCR was taken from an adult in good health. The CDR3 bases are TGTGCCAGCAGAGGACACCTGAACACTGAAGCTTTCTTT. Protein: CASRGHLNTEAFF.